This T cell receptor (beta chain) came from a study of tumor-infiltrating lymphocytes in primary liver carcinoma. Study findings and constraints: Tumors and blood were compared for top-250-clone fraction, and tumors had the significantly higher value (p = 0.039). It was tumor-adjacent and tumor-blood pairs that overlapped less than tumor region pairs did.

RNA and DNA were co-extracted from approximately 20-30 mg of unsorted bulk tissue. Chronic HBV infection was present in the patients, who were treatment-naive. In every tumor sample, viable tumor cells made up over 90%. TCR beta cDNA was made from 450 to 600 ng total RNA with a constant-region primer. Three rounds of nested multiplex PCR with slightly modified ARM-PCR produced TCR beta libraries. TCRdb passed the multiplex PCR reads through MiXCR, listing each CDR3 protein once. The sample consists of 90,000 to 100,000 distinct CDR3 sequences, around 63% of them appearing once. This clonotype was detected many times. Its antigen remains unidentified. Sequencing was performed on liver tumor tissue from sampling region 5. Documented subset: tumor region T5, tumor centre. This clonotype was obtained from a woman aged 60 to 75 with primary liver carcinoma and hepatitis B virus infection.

The CDR3 here is CASSLGTSGPTETQYF. The CDR3 bases are TGCGCCAGCAGCTTGGGGACTAGCGGACCGACCGAGACCCAGTACTTC. The chain has TRBV5-1 and TRBJ2-5; 10 bases fit TRBD2. CDR1 is SGHRS, CDR2 YFSETQ, per germline. Trimming cost V 0 bases and J 5 bases; bases outside gene matches: 7. The CDR3 totals 16 residues.